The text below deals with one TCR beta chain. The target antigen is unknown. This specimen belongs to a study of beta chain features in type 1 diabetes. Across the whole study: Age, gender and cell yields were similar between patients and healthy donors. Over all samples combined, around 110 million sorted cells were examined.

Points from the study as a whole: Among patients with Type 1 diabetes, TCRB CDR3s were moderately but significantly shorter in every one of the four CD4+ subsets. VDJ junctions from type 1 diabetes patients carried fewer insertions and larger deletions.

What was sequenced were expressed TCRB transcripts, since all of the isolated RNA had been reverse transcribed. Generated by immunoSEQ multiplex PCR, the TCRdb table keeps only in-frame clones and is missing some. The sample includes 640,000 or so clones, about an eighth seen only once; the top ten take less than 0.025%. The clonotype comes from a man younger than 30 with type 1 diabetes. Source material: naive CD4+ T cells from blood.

The DNA of the CDR3 is TGTGCCAGCAGCCCAAGACAGGTCGCCTCCTACGAGCAGTACTTC. The encoded protein is CASSPRQVASYEQYF. The rearrangement links TRBV13 to TRBJ2-7; a possible D gene is TRBD1 (6 bases). The CDR3 runs 15 residues. CDR1 and CDR2 (germline): PRHDT, FYEKMQ (reference sequence). Trimming stripped 5 bases from V and 0 bases from J, with 14 bases between.